The sequence of this TCR beta chain was determined in a study of T-cell reconstitution after alpha-beta-depleted transplantation in children. Unique molecular identifiers were used to barcode this TCRbeta library. MiXCR was run by TCRdb on the PCR reads, yielding one entry per CDR3 protein. The profile shows just under 550,000 distinct CDR3 sequences, approximately 16% of them singletons. This clonotype has only a few counts. The germline V gene encodes CDR1 DFQATT and CDR2 SNEGSKA (reference sequence). The CDR3 totals 15 residues. The ends lost 5 bases at V and 4 bases at J; junction bases unmatched: 7.

This chain connects TRBV20-1 to TRBJ2-1; 11 positions agree with TRBD2. This sequence was found in a human donor who donated a stem cell graft to a child with acute lymphoblastic leukemia. This material consisted of PBMCs from the stem cell graft donor, taken from the stem cell graft. CDR3 DNA: TGCAGTGCTGCCGCGACTAGCGGGAAATACAATGAGCAGTTCTTC. Its translation: CSAAATSGKYNEQFF.